This T cell receptor (beta chain) is from a study of cytomegalovirus exposure and HLA in healthy donors. V dropped 0 bases and J dropped 7; count of bases not matched to a gene: 13. CDR1 and CDR2 from the germline V gene are SGDLS and YYNGEE. The CDR3 runs 16 residues. Findings of the study overall: In vitro, a few CMV-associated chains proved specific for CMV antigens.

Clones were read by immunoSEQ multiplex PCR, and TCRdb kept only the in-frame ones, dropping some. Among fewer than 350,000 clones listed, approximately 88% were seen once. With regard to this clone: What it binds is unknown.

Sequenced: PBMCs. The V and J genes are TRBV9 and TRBJ2-7; 7 bases line up with TRBD2. The TCR was taken from a woman between 18 and 29 years old in good health and CMV-seronegative. CDR3 in amino acids: CASSVGASGPLGEQYF. In DNA, the CDR3 is TGTGCCAGCAGCGTAGGGGCTAGCGGCCCCCTGGGGGAGCAGTACTTC.